This entry features one T cell receptor beta chain sequence. Its antigen remains unknown. The junction departs from the called germline gene at one end, perhaps through a read error. The data are from a study of cytomegalovirus exposure and HLA in healthy donors. Study outcomes and limitations: Per a later analysis, HLA-associated TCR beta chains showed more clonal expansion than other, equally common TCR beta chains.

This CDR3 region has 10 residues. Looked up from germline, CDR1 is SSHAT and CDR2 is FNYEAQ (reference sequence). 60 Vbeta and 13 Jbeta primers were used in PCR. The data were produced by immunoSEQ multiplex PCR, yet TCRdb's version contains in-frame clones alone and is incomplete. The sample carries over 100,000 clones, 81% recorded once. The clonotype originates from a woman between 25 and 40 years old in good health and CMV-seronegative. The genes are TRBV7-7 and TRBJ2-7; D ambiguous. The sample consisted of PBMCs. Here the CDR3 reads CASSHYEQYF. CDR3 coding DNA: TGTGCTAGCAGCCACTACGAGCAGTACTTC.